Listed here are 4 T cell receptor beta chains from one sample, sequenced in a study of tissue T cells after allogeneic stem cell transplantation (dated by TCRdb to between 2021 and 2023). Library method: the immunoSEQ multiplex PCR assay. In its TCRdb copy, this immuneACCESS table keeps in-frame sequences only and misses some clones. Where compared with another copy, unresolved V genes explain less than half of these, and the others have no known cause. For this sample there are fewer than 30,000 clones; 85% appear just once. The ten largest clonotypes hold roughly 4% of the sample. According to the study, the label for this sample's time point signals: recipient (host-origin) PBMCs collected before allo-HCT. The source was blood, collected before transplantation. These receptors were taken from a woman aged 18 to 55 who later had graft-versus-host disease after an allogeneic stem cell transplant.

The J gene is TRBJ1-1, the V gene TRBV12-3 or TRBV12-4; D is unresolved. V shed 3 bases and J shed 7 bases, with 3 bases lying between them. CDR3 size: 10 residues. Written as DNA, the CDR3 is TGTGCCAGCAGTTTTGTTGAAGCTTTCTTT. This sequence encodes CASSFVEAFF.

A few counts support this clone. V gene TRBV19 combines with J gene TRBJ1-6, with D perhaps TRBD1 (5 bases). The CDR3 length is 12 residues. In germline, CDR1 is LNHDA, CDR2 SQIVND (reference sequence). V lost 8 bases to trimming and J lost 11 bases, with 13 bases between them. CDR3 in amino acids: CASSTGDPPLHF. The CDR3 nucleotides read TGTGCCAGTTCCACGGGGGACCCACCCCTCCACTTT. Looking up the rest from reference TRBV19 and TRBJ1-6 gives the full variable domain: DGGITQSPKYLFRKEGQNVTLSCEQNLNHDAMYWYRQDPGQGLRLIYYSQIVNDFQKGDIAEGYSVSREKKESFPLTVTSAQKNPTAFYLCASSTGDPPLHFGNGTRLTVT.

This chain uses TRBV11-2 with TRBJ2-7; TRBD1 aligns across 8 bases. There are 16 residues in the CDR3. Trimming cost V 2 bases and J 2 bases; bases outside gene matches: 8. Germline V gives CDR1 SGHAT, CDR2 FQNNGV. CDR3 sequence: CASSLLVTGDTYEQYF. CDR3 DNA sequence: TGTGCCAGCAGCTTATTGGTGACAGGGGACACCTACGAGCAGTACTTC.

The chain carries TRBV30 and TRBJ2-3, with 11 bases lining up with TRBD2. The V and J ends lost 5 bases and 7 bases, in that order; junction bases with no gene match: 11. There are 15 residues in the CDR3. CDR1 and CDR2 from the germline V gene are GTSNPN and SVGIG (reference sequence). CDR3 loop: CAWVTSGRRGNTQYF. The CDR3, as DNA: TGTGCCTGGGTTACTAGCGGGAGAAGGGGAAATACGCAGTATTTT.